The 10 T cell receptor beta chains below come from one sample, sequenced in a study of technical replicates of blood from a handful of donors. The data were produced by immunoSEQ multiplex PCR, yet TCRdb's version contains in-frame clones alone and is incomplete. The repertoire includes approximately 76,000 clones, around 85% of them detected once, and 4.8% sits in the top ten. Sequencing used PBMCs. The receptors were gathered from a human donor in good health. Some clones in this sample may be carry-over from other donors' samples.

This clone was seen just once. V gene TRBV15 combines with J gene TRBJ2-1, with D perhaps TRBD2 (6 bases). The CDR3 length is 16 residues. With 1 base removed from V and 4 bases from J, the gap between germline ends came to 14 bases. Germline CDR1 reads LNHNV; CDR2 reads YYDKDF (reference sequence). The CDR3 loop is CATSRVTGVGYNEQFF. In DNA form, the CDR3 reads TGTGCCACCAGCAGAGTGACGGGAGTAGGTTACAATGAGCAGTTCTTC.

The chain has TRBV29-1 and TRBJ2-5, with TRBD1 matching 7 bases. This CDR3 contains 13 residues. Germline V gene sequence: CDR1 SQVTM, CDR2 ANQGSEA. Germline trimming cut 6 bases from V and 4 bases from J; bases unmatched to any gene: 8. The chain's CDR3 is CSVPGQIPETQYF. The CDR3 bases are TGCAGCGTCCCGGGACAGATCCCAGAGACCCAGTACTTC.

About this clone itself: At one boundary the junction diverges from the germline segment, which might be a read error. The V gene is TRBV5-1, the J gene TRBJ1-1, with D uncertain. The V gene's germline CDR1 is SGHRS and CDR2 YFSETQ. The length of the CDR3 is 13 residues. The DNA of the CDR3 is TGCGCCAGCACCTTGATGGCGGACACTGAAGCTTTCTTT. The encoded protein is CASTLMADTEAFF.

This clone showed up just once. DNA for the CDR3: TGCGCCAGCAGCTTGGGTGGGACAGGGTCGGGTGAGCAGTTCTTC. Encoded protein: CASSLGGTGSGEQFF. This rearrangement joins TRBV5-1 to TRBJ2-1; TRBD1 agrees at 9 bases. V trimming: 0 bases; J trimming: 9 bases; junction bases outside the gene matches: 7. The CDR3 covers 15 residues. Germline values: CDR1 SGHRS, CDR2 YFSETQ.

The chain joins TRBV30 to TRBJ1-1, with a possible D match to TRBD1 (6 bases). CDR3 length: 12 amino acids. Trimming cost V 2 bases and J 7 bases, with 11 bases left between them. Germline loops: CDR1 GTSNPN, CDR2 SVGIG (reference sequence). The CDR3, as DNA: TGTGCCTGGAGTTTACAGGGCTATGAAGCTTTCTTT. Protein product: CAWSLQGYEAFF. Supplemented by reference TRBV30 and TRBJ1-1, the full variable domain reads SQTIHQWPATLVQPVGSPLSLECTVEGTSNPNLYWYRQAAGRGLQLLFYSVGIGQISSEVPQNLSASRPQDRQFILSSKKLLLSDSGFYLCAWSLQGYEAFFGQGTRLTVV.

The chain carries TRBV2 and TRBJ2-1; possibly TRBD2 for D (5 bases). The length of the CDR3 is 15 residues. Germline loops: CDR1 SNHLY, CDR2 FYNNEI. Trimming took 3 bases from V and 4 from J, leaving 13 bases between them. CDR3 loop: CASSDGEGGYNEQFF. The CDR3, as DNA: TGTGCCAGCAGTGACGGGGAAGGCGGGTACAATGAGCAGTTCTTC. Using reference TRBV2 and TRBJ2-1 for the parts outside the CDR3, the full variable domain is EPEVTQTPSHQVTQMGQEVILRCVPISNHLYFYWYRQILGQKVEFLVSFYNNEISEKSEIFDDQFSVERPDGSNFTLKIRSTKLEDSAMYFCASSDGEGGYNEQFFGPGTRLTVL.

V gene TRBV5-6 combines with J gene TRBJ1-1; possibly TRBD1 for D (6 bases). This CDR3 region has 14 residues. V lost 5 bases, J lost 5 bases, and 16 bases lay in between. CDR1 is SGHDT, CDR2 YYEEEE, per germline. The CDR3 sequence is CASSPLGAQTEAFF. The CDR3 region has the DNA TGTGCCAGCAGTCCCCTGGGGGCGCAGACTGAAGCTTTCTTT.

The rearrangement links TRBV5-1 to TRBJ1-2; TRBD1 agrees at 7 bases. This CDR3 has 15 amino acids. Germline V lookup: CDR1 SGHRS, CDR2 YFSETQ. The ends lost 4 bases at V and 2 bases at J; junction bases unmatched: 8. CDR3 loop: CASSLTTGTNYGYTF. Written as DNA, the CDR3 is TGCGCCAGCAGCCTAACGACAGGGACGAACTATGGCTACACCTTC.

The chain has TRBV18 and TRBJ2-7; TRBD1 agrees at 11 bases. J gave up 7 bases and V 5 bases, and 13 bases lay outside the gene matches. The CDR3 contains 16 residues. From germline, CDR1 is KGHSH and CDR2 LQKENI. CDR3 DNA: TGTGCCAGCTCAGGACAGGCTGGACAGGGGGCTCGTGAGCAGTACTTC. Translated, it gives CASSGQAGQGAREQYF.

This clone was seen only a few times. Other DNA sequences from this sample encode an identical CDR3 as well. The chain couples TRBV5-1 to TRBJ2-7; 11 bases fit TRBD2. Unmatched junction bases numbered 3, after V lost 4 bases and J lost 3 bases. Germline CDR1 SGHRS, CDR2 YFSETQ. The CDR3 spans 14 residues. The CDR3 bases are TGCGCCAGCAGCCTAGCGGGGGGTTACTACGAGCAGTACTTC. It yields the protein CASSLAGGYYEQYF.